Listed below are T cell receptor beta chains from one sample, sequenced in a study of blood T cell repertoires in COVID-19. The data were produced by immunoSEQ multiplex PCR, yet TCRdb's version contains in-frame clones alone and is incomplete. The repertoire holds about 87,000 clones, with over 80% as singletons. Material for sequencing was peripheral blood. All receptors come from a woman older than 75 with active or convalescent COVID-19. Each CDR3 is given with its conserved first and last residue. D genes are given only for firm matches. Size tells how often a clone was seen (once, few, many) or the class of an expanded clone, and some rows leave it out.

V	J	size	D	DNA	CDR3
TRBV29-1	TRBJ1-5	few	.	TGCAGCGCCTCCCTAGGAAATCAGCCCCAGCATTTT	CSASLGNQPQHF
TRBV5-1	TRBJ2-7	.	.	TGCGCCAGCAGCTTGGTAGCGACGTACGAGCAGTACTTC	CASSLVATYEQYF
TRBV6-5	TRBJ2-3	few	TRBD1	TGTGCCAGCAGTTACACGGACAGGGCAGTCACAGATACGCAGTATTTT	CASSYTDRAVTDTQYF
TRBV30	TRBJ1-5	.	.	TGTGCCTGGAGTGTACAGGGCAATCAGCCCCAGCATTTT	CAWSVQGNQPQHF
TRBV5-6	TRBJ1-2	.	TRBD1	TGTGCCAGCAGCTCACAGGACAGGGACTACTATGGCTACACCTTC	CASSSQDRDYYGYTF
TRBV7-8	TRBJ1-5	.	.	TGTGCCAGCAGCCCAAGACAATTGGGCCAGCCCCAGCATTTT	CASSPRQLGQPQHF
TRBV28	TRBJ2-1	.	TRBD2	TGTGCCACCGGGGGGACCGTCCCCTACAATGAGCAGTTCTTC	CATGGTVPYNEQFF
TRBV7-2	TRBJ1-2	.	.	TGTGCCAGCAGCTTAGAGCTAACTGTCTATGGCTACACCTTC	CASSLELTVYGYTF
TRBV5-5	TRBJ2-7	.	TRBD2	TGTGCCAGCAGCTTTATAGCGGGAGGGCCCCACGAGCAGTACTTC	CASSFIAGGPHEQYF
TRBV10-2	TRBJ2-3	.	.	TGCGCCAGCAGTGGGTCCTACCTAGTCAGCACAGATACGCAGTATTTT	CASSGSYLVSTDTQYF
TRBV6-5	TRBJ1-2	.	TRBD1	TGTGCCAGCAGTAATCCAGGGGGCGCTGGCTATGGCTACACCTTC	CASSNPGGAGYGYTF
TRBV21-1	TRBJ1-2	.	.	TGTGCCAGCACTCGCGACAGGGGCAACTATGGCTACACCTTC	CASTRDRGNYGYTF
TRBV27	TRBJ2-1	.	.	TGTGCCAGCAGTTTTAAGGGAGGTTACAATGAGCAGTTCTTC	CASSFKGGYNEQFF
TRBV7-9	TRBJ1-5	.	TRBD1	TGTGCCAGCAGCTCAGGACAGGGAGATCAGCCCCAGCATTTT	CASSSGQGDQPQHF
TRBV5-4	TRBJ1-1	.	.	TGTGCCAGCAGCTTGGTCGGTTCAAACACTGAAGCTTTCTTT	CASSLVGSNTEAFF
TRBV10-3	TRBJ1-2	.	.	TGTGCCATCAGTTCGGACAGCCAAGGCTACACCTTC	CAISSDSQGYTF
TRBV18	TRBJ2-3	.	.	TGTGCCAGCTCACCACAGGCAGGACACTCTAAGGCAGATACGCAGTATTTT	CASSPQAGHSKADTQYF
TRBV19	TRBJ1-1	.	TRBD1	TGTGCCAGTAACGCGGGACAGGGAATAAGGACTGAAGCTTTCTTT	CASNAGQGIRTEAFF
TRBV3-1/TRBV3-2	TRBJ1-3	.	.	TGTGCCAGCAGCCAAGGAGGAGGGTCTGCTGGAAACACCATATATTTT	CASSQGGGSAGNTIYF
TRBV9	TRBJ2-7	.	.	TGTGCCAGCAGCGTAACGGACGGACTAATTTACGAGCAGTACTTC	CASSVTDGLIYEQYF
TRBV25-1	TRBJ2-5	few	.	TGTGCCAGCGCGATGGAGACCCAGTACTTC	CASAMETQYF
TRBV5-1	TRBJ2-2	.	.	TGCGCCAGCAGCTTGTCCCCAGCGGAGTCGAACACCGGGGAGCTGTTTTTT	CASSLSPAESNTGELFF
TRBV6-1	TRBJ1-1	.	TRBD1	TGTGCCAGCAGTGAAGAGGCCCAGGGGGTCACTGAAGCTTTCTTT	CASSEEAQGVTEAFF
TRBV18	TRBJ2-3	.	.	TGTGCCAGCTCGCCCATGGAGGCCCCCGCCCAGCCAGATACGCAGTATTTT	CASSPMEAPAQPDTQYF
TRBV13	TRBJ2-2	few	.	TGTGCCAGCAGCACCAGACAGGCCGGGGAGCTGTTTTTT	CASSTRQAGELFF